The sequence of this T cell receptor (beta chain) was determined in a study of cytomegalovirus exposure and HLA in healthy donors. This PCR relied on a set of 60 Vbeta primers and 13 Jbeta primers. Libraries were prepared by immunoSEQ multiplex PCR; TCRdb keeps only in-frame clonotypes and omits some of them. The sample has a few hundred thousand clones; more than 65% are singletons. The germline V gene has CDR1 SGHDT and CDR2 YYEEEE. V lost 3 bases to trimming and J lost 7 bases; unmatched junction nucleotides: 8. The CDR3 contains 15 residues. Sample: PBMCs. The sequence was obtained from a woman aged 25 to 39 in good health and CMV-seronegative. This chain links TRBV5-6 with TRBJ2-4; TRBD1 agrees at 9 bases. CDR3 in DNA: TGTGCCAGCAGCTCCTCCGGGACAGGGCGTAACATTCAGTACTTC. Its translation is CASSSSGTGRNIQYF.